The following is a T cell receptor (beta chain) sequence with its context. The target of this receptor is not known. The input lacks base qualities; no much larger clone sits a single base away. The collaborating institutions used their own protocols to collect whole blood in K2EDTA tubes. Collaborator samples were shipped for TCRbeta analysis as frozen whole blood, isolated PBMCs, or DNA extracted from either sample type. The sample originates from a study of blood T cell repertoires in COVID-19 (TCRdb year 2020). For the wider study: Samples covering the acute and convalescent phases of COVID-19 were provided by collaborators in the United States, Italy and Spain. The material from the prospective study consisted of cDNA or gDNA derived from T cells, B-cell-depleted T cells, or PBMCs. Deeply sampled blood TCRbeta repertoires from subjects exposed to, actively infected with, or recovered from COVID-19 were included in the dataset. The repertoires were released in a freely available public database meant as a resource for research on the immune response to SARS-CoV-2. The samples were drawn from the first 160 participants of the ongoing ImmuneRACE study and from over a thousand subjects provided by 6 global collaborators. The sample metadata nearly always contained a de-identified subject ID, COVID-19 status, age in years and sex. Where available, HLA class I and class II types were taken from metadata supplied by the sample provider and were not determined by assay-based typing. What the study reported, not specific to this receptor: The amount of clinical and demographic metadata varied by source and participant and was provided uncurated.

The germline V gene specifies SGHTS as CDR1 and YDEGEE as CDR2. CDR3 length: 15 amino acids, cysteine to phenylalanine. The sequence is cut down to CDR3 DNA, 45 bases in frame from base 1. Trimming takes 2 bases off V and 7 bases off J; junction bases not matched to a gene: 3. TCRbeta CDR3 regions were amplified from genomic DNA by means of the immunoSEQ Assay, a bias-controlled multiplex PCR. The source study handled its data this way. Within the assay, amplification of reference gene primers was used to estimate how many nucleated cells each sample contained. To quantify the absolute abundance of each unique TCRbeta CDR3 rearrangement, sequence reads were collapsed and filtered. For each sample, productive Simpson clonality was calculated as the square root of Simpson's diversity index across productive rearrangements. The clones in this table, taken by TCRdb from immuneACCESS, are in-frame only. Not every clone is retained; where verified, under half of the shortfall comes from an unresolved V gene, and the cause of the rest is unknown. V, J and clone size are those of that table, while D and trimming were read from the DNA. Present in this sample are over 50,000 clones, about 91% of which were seen just once. The ten largest clonotypes hold 6.5% of the sample.

Sequencing input: peripheral blood. Recombination linked TRBV5-8 to TRBJ1-6, with TRBD1 matching 10 junction bases. The TCR was taken from a man aged 50 to 60 with active COVID-19. The CDR3: CASSLGTGVNSPLHF. The nucleotides are TGTGCCAGCAGCTTAGGGACAGGGGTCAATTCACCCCTCCACTTT.